What follows are 19 T cell receptor beta chains derived from one specimen sequenced in a study of shared clonotypes between healthy human individuals. Assay used: immunoSEQ multiplex PCR; TCRdb lists only in-frame clones, some missing. This sample carries around 650,000 clones, about 96% of them seen once, and the ten largest clones take about 0.12%. In the naive CD8 group, cells lacked CD45RO and were positively selected for CCR7, so terminally differentiated effector memory CD45RA+ cells were left out. Source material: naive CD8+ T cells sorted from blood. The receptors here all came from a woman aged 25-40 years in good health.

The chain has TRBV6-5 and TRBJ2-5; the D gene could be TRBD1 or TRBD2 (5 bases each). The J call is doubtful: the DNA matches TRBJ2-7 better. CDR3 size: 14 residues. CDR1 and CDR2 from the germline V gene are MNHEY and SVGAGI. In nucleotides, the CDR3 is TGTGCCAGCAGTACCTCGGGACCCTCCTACGAGCAGTACTTC. As protein: CASSTSGPSYEQYF.

This clone was found once. The rearrangement joins TRBV19 to TRBJ2-1; D is possibly TRBD1 or TRBD2 (6 bases each). V was clipped by 7 bases and J by 6 bases, with 25 bases between them. Germline CDR1 reads LNHDA; CDR2 reads SQIVND (reference sequence). CDR3 length: 17 residues. As DNA, the CDR3 is TGTGCCAGTAAAGGGAGAGTAGGGGGGATTCTCTTCAATGAGCAGTTCTTC. Its translation: CASKGRVGGILFNEQFF.

As DNA, the CDR3 is TGTGCCAGCAGCGGACAGGGGACCTACGAGCAGTACTTC. The encoded protein is CASSGQGTYEQYF. The chain couples TRBV5-6 to TRBJ2-7; 9 bases align to TRBD1. Germline CDR1 is SGHDT and CDR2 is YYEEEE. This CDR3 contains 13 residues. The J segment lost 2 bases and the V segment lost 4 bases, leaving 1 base of the junction unmatched.

The chain has TRBV5-1 and TRBJ2-7; D remains ambiguous. Germline V gene sequence: CDR1 SGHRS, CDR2 YFSETQ. This CDR3 has 13 residues. Trimming left V 0 bases short and J 4 bases short, with 8 bases between. The CDR3 nucleotides read TGCGCCAGCAGCTTGGTTTTGGGTTACGAGCAGTACTTC. Protein product: CASSLVLGYEQYF.

In nucleotides, the CDR3 is TGTGCCAGCAGCGGGAGGGGCATAGGTGGCGATGAGCAGTTCTTC. Translation: CASSGRGIGGDEQFF. V gene TRBV5-6 combines with J gene TRBJ2-1; 7 bases are shared with TRBD2. J lost 8 bases, V lost 4 bases, and 12 bases had no gene match. The germline V gene encodes CDR1 SGHDT and CDR2 YYEEEE. The CDR3 is 15 amino acids.

The V and J genes are TRBV5-4 and TRBJ1-2; D unresolved. The CDR3 has 15 amino acids. The V gene's germline CDR1 is SGHNT and CDR2 YYREEE (reference sequence). The V end was cut by 4 bases, the J end by 6 bases, with 19 bases between. This chain's CDR3 is CASSQSGVSSDGYTF. CDR3 nucleotide sequence: TGTGCCAGCAGCCAGAGTGGGGTCAGCTCCGATGGCTACACCTTC.

V usage is TRBV7-9 and J usage is TRBJ1-6; 7 bases line up with TRBD1. After removal of 0 bases from V and 10 bases from J, the junction contained 9 bases not matched to a gene. Germline values: CDR1 SEHNR, CDR2 FQNEAQ (reference sequence). This CDR3 spans 16 amino acids. CDR3 bases: TGTGCCAGCAGCTTAGCGTCGACAGGGAGAGGATCACCCCTCCACTTT. It encodes CASSLASTGRGSPLHF.

This chain connects TRBV5-4 to TRBJ2-1; D remains ambiguous. V was trimmed by 3 bases and J by 9 bases, leaving 7 bases between them. CDR3 length equals 11 residues. CDR1 is SGHNT, CDR2 YYREEE, per germline (reference sequence). CDR3: CASSSGSEQFF. The CDR3 region has the DNA TGTGCCAGCAGCTCTGGATCTGAGCAGTTCTTC. Full variable domain (missing parts from reference TRBV5-4 and TRBJ2-1): ETGVTQSPTHLIKTRGQQVTLRCSSQSGHNTVSWYQQALGQGPQFIFQYYREEENGRGNFPPRFSGLQFPNYSSELNVNALELDDSALYLCASSSGSEQFFGPGTRLTVL.

V usage is TRBV28 and J usage is TRBJ1-5; D is unresolved. The CDR3 sequence is 15 residues long. The V end lost 6 bases, the J end lost 0 bases, and 12 bases lay between the germline ends. CDR1 is MDHEN and CDR2 is SYDVKM in the germline V gene. CDR3 sequence reads: CASSPQRYSNQPQHF. DNA of the CDR3: TGTGCCAGCAGCCCTCAGAGATATAGCAATCAGCCCCAGCATTTT.

The chain has TRBV2 and TRBJ2-5, with TRBD1 matching over 7 bases. The J call is in doubt because the DNA end fits TRBJ2-7 better. The CDR3 length is 13 residues. CDR1 and CDR2 (germline): SNHLY, FYNNEI. In DNA form, the CDR3 reads TGTGCCAGCGTCGGGACAGTCTCCTACGAGCAGTACTTC. Encoded protein: CASVGTVSYEQYF.

The chain has TRBV25-1 and TRBJ2-7; either TRBD1 or TRBD2 may supply D (6 bases each). This CDR3 spans 15 amino acids. Per germline, CDR1 MGHDK and CDR2 SYGVNS. Deletions cut 10 bases from V and 0 bases from J, with 19 bases between. CDR3 in amino acids: CATSISGASSYEQYF. CDR3 in DNA: TGTGCCACTTCAATATCGGGGGCGAGCTCCTACGAGCAGTACTTC.

The chain has TRBV19 and TRBJ1-1; no reliable D call. V lost 3 bases and J 3 bases, leaving 11 bases between the germline ends. Germline V gene data show CDR1 as LNHDA and CDR2 as SQIVND (reference sequence). The CDR3 has 14 residues. CDR3 bases: TGTGCCAGTAGTATGGTTGATTTGTACACTGAAGCTTTCTTT. Translation gives CASSMVDLYTEAFF.

The rearrangement uses TRBV6-1 and TRBJ1-1; no firm D call. Germline CDR1 is MNHNS and CDR2 is SASEGT. This CDR3 is 15 amino acids long. V was cut by 2 bases and J by 3 bases, with 13 bases left in between. DNA for the CDR3: TGTGCCAGCAGTGAACGGTGGGGTTTTGACACTGAAGCTTTCTTT. Its translation: CASSERWGFDTEAFF.

In this sample, this clone turned up once. The V call is TRBV13, the J call TRBJ2-5; TRBD2 matches at 7 bases. The germline CDR1 and CDR2 sequences are PRHDT and FYEKMQ (reference sequence). The junction had 7 bases not matched to a gene; V was cut back by 5 bases and J by 4 bases. The length of the CDR3 is 14 residues. The CDR3: CASSPASGPETQYF. DNA of the CDR3: TGTGCCAGCAGCCCCGCTAGCGGCCCAGAGACCCAGTACTTC.

The chain recombines TRBV27 with TRBJ2-3; 11 bases fit TRBD2. The J segment lost 4 bases and the V segment lost 7 bases, leaving 7 bases of the junction unmatched. Germline loops: CDR1 MNHEY, CDR2 SMNVEV (reference sequence). The CDR3 spans 15 residues. Here the CDR3 reads CASKALAGGPDTQYF. CDR3 sequence (DNA): TGTGCCAGCAAAGCCCTAGCGGGAGGACCAGATACGCAGTATTTT.

This sequence joins TRBV23-1 and TRBJ1-2; TRBD1 might be the D (5 bases). TRBV23-1 is known as an ORF, though its function is uncertain. CDR3 length equals 16 residues. Trimming removed 3 bases from V and 5 bases from J, with 19 bases in between. CDR3 loop: CASSHPPGFPSYGYTF. The CDR3 DNA is TGCGCCAGCAGTCATCCCCCAGGGTTCCCGTCTTATGGCTACACCTTC.

This clone was seen a single time. The chain combines TRBV7-6 with TRBJ1-3; D ambiguous. CDR3 length: 14 residues. CDR1 is SGHVS, CDR2 FNYEAQ, per germline. V shed 4 bases and J shed 8 bases, with 15 bases lying between them. CDR3 coding DNA: TGTGCCAGCAGCTCCCGTCGGGTTAGGGACACCATATATTTT. This encodes CASSSRRVRDTIYF.

The V call is TRBV28, the J call TRBJ2-2, with TRBD1 matching 11 bases. CDR1 and CDR2 from the germline V gene are MDHEN and SYDVKM. The length of the CDR3 is 16 residues. V lost 6 bases and J lost 6; bases outside the gene matches: 9. CDR3 sequence: CASRNRDRGGSGELFF. The CDR3 nucleotides are TGTGCCAGCAGAAACCGGGACAGGGGGGGATCCGGGGAGCTGTTTTTT.

This CDR3 is CASSLLVDNEQFF. The CDR3 region has the DNA TGTGCCAGCAGTTTATTGGTCGACAATGAGCAGTTCTTC. The chain recombines TRBV27 with TRBJ2-1; D is ambiguous. The V and J ends lost 1 base and 5 bases respectively, with 6 bases between them. Looked up from germline, CDR1 is MNHEY and CDR2 is SMNVEV (reference sequence). The CDR3 length is 13 residues.